This TCR beta chain stems from a study of T-cell reconstitution after alpha-beta-depleted transplantation in children. Researchers prepared the TCRbeta library using unique molecular identifiers, the study reports. A single record per CDR3 protein comes from TCRdb applying MiXCR to the PCR reads. The sample shows 500,000 or so distinct CDR3 sequences, about 31% of them seen only once. Trimming removed 5 bases at V and 10 bases at J, with 18 bases between. Germline V gene sequence: CDR1 DFQATT, CDR2 SNEGSKA (reference sequence). CDR3 length equals 13 residues. This clonotype came up a few times. The TCR was taken from a human donor who donated a stem cell graft to a child with aplastic anemia. The chain employs TRBV20-1 and TRBJ2-1, with D possibly being TRBD2 (6 bases). Sequencing was performed on PBMCs from the stem cell graft donor, taken from the stem cell graft. The DNA for the CDR3 is TGCAGTGCTCCGGGGACTGCTTATGAAGAGCAGTTCTTC. Translated, it gives CSAPGTAYEEQFF.